The clone carrying this T cell receptor (beta chain) was detected a few times. No antigen is known for it. After expansion with viral peptide pools in the ViraFEST assay, antigen-specific CD4+ T cells were sequenced. Investigators separated out CD4+ T cells once approximately 9 days of culture had passed. Either the BNT162b2 or mRNA-1273 vaccine was given to participants in two doses. IL-2 at 8 to 10 IU/ml and peptides at 9.5 to 10 ug/ml were added to cultured PBMC, approximately 2.2 million per well. Both day 3 and day 7 saw half the medium replaced with IL-2 medium. Data came from immunoSEQ multiplex PCR; TCRdb stores just in-frame clones and leaves some out. The repertoire has approximately 83,000 clones, under 85% of them found once; the top ten carry about 1.2%. The entry originates in a study of vaccination effects on CD4 cells after COVID-19. The CDR3 has 14 residues. V was trimmed by 2 bases and J by 9 bases, leaving 17 bases between them. Germline V gene sequence: CDR1 SGHVS, CDR2 FQNEAQ.

Findings and limits, study-wide: Convalescent patients were scarce in the study, and it lacked early post-infection timepoints.

The rearrangement joins TRBV7-8 to TRBJ2-7, with D perhaps matching TRBD2 (6 bases). The sequence derives from a human donor who received a COVID-19 vaccine. The sample here was CD4+ T cells from PBMCs cultured with HCoV-OC43 spike peptides, taken after COVID-19 vaccination. Regarding subset: HCoV-OC43 spike overlapping peptide pool stimulation. The CDR3 nucleotides are TGTGCCAGCAGCTTATCTTTCGGGGGAGTGGGGCAGTACGTC. It specifies CASSLSFGGVGQYV.